The 10 T cell receptor beta chains below all came from one sample that was sequenced in a study of tumor and adjacent non-tumor tissue in lung cancer. TCRbeta libraries were built with three rounds of nested PCR, modified from ARM-PCR. TCRdb independently ran MiXCR on the multiplex PCR reads; one entry per CDR3 protein. The data show 130,000 or so distinct CDR3 sequences, 66% seen once. No cell sorting was done before RNA was extracted from the tissue. The sequenced material came from lung tumor tissue. These receptors were taken from a man aged 25-40 years with non-small cell lung cancer.

Worth noting for this clonotype: Just one base apart from a much larger clone, this may be a read error. The chain recombines TRBV6-5 with TRBJ2-5; tentatively, D is TRBD2 (7 bases). The V end was cut by 5 bases, the J end by 9 bases, with 13 bases between. Germline V gene sequence: CDR1 MNHEY, CDR2 SVGAGI. This CDR3 comprises 12 residues. The DNA of the CDR3 is TGTGCCAGCAGTCCCGGAGGGGGGGCCCAGTACTTC. As protein: CASSPGGGAQYF.

This clonotype ranks as medium-sized. V is TRBV4-3 and J is TRBJ2-7, with 11 bases lining up with TRBD2. The junction had 11 bases not matched to a gene; V was cut back by 1 base and J by 6 bases. Germline CDR1 LGHNA, CDR2 YSLEER. This CDR3 region has 17 residues. The CDR3: CASSQALAGGLSSEQYF. For the CDR3, the DNA is TGCGCCAGCAGCCAAGCCCTAGCGGGGGGCTTGTCGAGCGAGCAGTACTTC.

Turning to this clonotype: The conserved final phenylalanine or tryptophan is absent from the CDR3, which likely points to a read error. V usage is TRBV20-1 and J usage is TRBJ2-7; tentative D call: TRBD1 (6 bases). In germline, CDR1 is DFQATT, CDR2 SNEGSKA (reference sequence). V was clipped by 3 bases and J by 3 bases, with 15 bases between them. This CDR3 is built from 14 residues. The chain's CDR3 is CSASRPGQVYEQYL. The CDR3 DNA follows: TGCAGTGCTAGTCGTCCGGGACAAGTCTACGAGCAGTACCTC.

The genes are TRBV29-1 and TRBJ2-4; TRBD2 matches 9 bases. The CDR3 consists of 14 residues. In germline, CDR1 is SQVTM, CDR2 ANQGSEA. CDR3 in amino acids: CNTRAGGPGNIQYF. Here the CDR3 DNA reads TGCAACACCAGGGCGGGAGGGCCCGGAAACATTCAGTACTTC.

On this clonotype itself: A clone one base away is much larger, so this may be a read error. The chain employs TRBV6-1 and TRBJ1-5; TRBD1 might be the D (5 bases). V was pared by 3 bases and J by 4 bases, with 13 bases between. Germline V gene data show CDR1 as MNHNS and CDR2 as SASEGT. The CDR3 extends over 15 amino acids. CDR3 coding DNA: TGTGCCAGCAGTGAGTGGTCAGGGAGGAATCAGCCCCAGCATTTT. Residues: CASSEWSGRNQPQHF.

This rearrangement joins TRBV11-3 to TRBJ2-2; D gene unclear. V gave up 2 bases and J gave up 5 bases, with 6 bases separating them. From germline, CDR1 is SGHNT and CDR2 YENEEA. CDR3 length equals 13 residues. CDR3 DNA: TGTGCCAGCAGCTTAACGAGGACCGGGGAGCTGTTTTTT. This translates into CASSLTRTGELFF.

On this clonotype itself: With a much larger clone just one base away, this may be a read error. This is likely a read error, given that the CDR3 carries no conserved phenylalanine or tryptophan at its end. The chain recombines TRBV6-2 or TRBV6-3 with TRBJ2-2; D unresolved. The CDR3 spans 11 residues. Trimming left V 6 bases short and J 5 bases short, with 4 bases between. The V gene's germline CDR1 is MNHEY and CDR2 SVGEGT. CDR3 region: CASRRTGELFS. The CDR3 region has the DNA TGTGCCAGCAGGCGGACCGGGGAGCTGTTTTCT.

In the case of this clonotype: One end of the junction fails to match germline, which may point to a read error. The chain links TRBV11-1 to TRBJ2-2, with 11 nucleotides matching TRBD1. Per the germline V gene, CDR1 is SGHAT and CDR2 is FQDESV (reference sequence). The CDR3 loop spans 17 amino acids. The CDR3, as DNA: TGTGCAAGCAGCTTGGAGGGGACAGGGGGAAAGATCGGGGAGCTGTTTTTT. Translating it yields CASSLEGTGGKIGELFF.

This clonotype was seen once. This sequence joins TRBV20-1 and TRBJ2-7; D remains ambiguous. CDR1 and CDR2 (germline): DFQATT, SNEGSKA (reference sequence). The CDR3 extends over 11 amino acids. Between the trimmed V and J ends, which lost 8 bases and 7 bases, there was a span of 15 bases. The CDR3 here is CSSASSGEQYF. The CDR3 DNA reads TGCAGTTCGGCTTCCTCTGGTGAGCAGTACTTC.

Turning to this clonotype: A clone one base away is much larger, so this may be a read error. The chain joins TRBV20-1 to TRBJ1-1; unclear D gene. CDR1 is DFQATT and CDR2 is SNEGSKA in the germline V gene (reference sequence). CDR3 length equals 12 residues. The CDR3 DNA is TGCAGTGCTAAAAGACGGAACACTGTAGCTTTCTTT. Protein product: CSAKRRNTVAFF.